This T cell receptor beta chain was sequenced for a study of cytomegalovirus exposure and HLA in healthy donors (dated by TCRdb to between 2016 and 2019). About the full investigation: According to a later analysis, one platform produced both the roughly 130 validation repertoires and the 666 repertoires of the first cohort. The study was designed to test whether signatures of past pathogen exposure could be identified by cataloging public T cell receptors. In addition to the first cohort of roughly 700 subjects, a separate validation cohort of approximately 130 different subjects was used. To predict cytomegalovirus infection status, the study brought together high-throughput TCR immunosequencing, statistical association of individual TCRs with disease status, and machine learning.

The donors were included in the validation cohort of 120 subjects, a group kept apart from the roughly 670-subject first cohort. Points the paper makes about the study in general: In vitro tests confirmed that three of the cytomegalovirus-associated TCR beta chains recognize cytomegalovirus antigens. Cytomegalovirus status was reported to be diagnosed by the classifier with high specificity and sensitivity in both the original and validation cohorts. Most TCR sequences were observed very rarely across donors, whereas some public TCRs were present in many individuals. A total of about 180 TCR beta chains were listed by the study as associated with cytomegalovirus. According to the authors, the approach could potentially be generalized to other disease states and immunological phenotypes. The validation cohort had no HLA typing available for a later analysis, so co-occurrence within that cohort was assessed over all 120 or so repertoires. Of the cluster scores, roughly 95% were above 0 in a later analysis, which found that TCRs clustered in the first cohort also tended to co-occur in the 130 or so validation repertoires.

On this clone itself: Its target antigen remains unknown. No much larger clone is present one base from it, and per-base qualities are unavailable.

Receptors were amplified or captured by the immunoSEQ multiplex PCR assay. The source study handled its data this way. To diagnose cytomegalovirus status from the catalog of TCR beta chain sequences, a statistical classification framework was built. The table was pulled from immuneACCESS by TCRdb, which kept in-frame rearrangements only. Such tables lose some clones; where checked, under half of the loss comes from unresolved V genes, and the rest has no known cause. V and J calls and clone size come straight from that table; D and trimming were deduced from the DNA. For this sample the table gives around 300,000 clones, of which around 85% were detected only once. Jointly, the top ten make up more than 0.8% of the sample. The CDR3 has 16 amino acids, counting the end cysteine and phenylalanine. The sequence is cut down to CDR3 DNA, 48 bases in frame from base 1. The junction shows trimming of 4 bases on V and 4 bases on J, and the gene matches do not reach 7 bases of it. From a lookup of the germline V gene, CDR1 and CDR2 are MNHNS and SASEGT.

The receptor was derived from a woman between 18 and 29 years old in good health and CMV-seronegative. The V gene is TRBV6-1 and the J gene is TRBJ2-1; 10 bases in the middle match TRBD1. The specimen sequenced was PBMCs. The nucleotide sequence reads as follows: TGTGCCAGCAGTGGAAGCGACAGGGGGCAGTACAATGAGCAGTTCTTC. This yields the protein CASSGSDRGQYNEQFF.